The clone carrying this T cell receptor beta chain has only a few counts. Its cognate antigen is unknown. This sample stems from a study of cytotoxic CD8 clonotypes in ibrutinib-treated CLL. Whole-study context: After a median of around 68 months, roughly 14 patients stayed remitted and some 12 progressed; responses had been partial in around 25 and complete in 2.

The CDR3 length is 15 residues. V was cut by 1 base and J by 7 bases, with 13 bases left in between. Germline loops: CDR1 LGHNA, CDR2 YNFKEQ. General study points: Public clonotypes were seen rarely and were contracted or stable on treatment.

Genomic DNA in a quantity of roughly 2.2 micrograms was derived from cryopreserved PBMCs for TCR beta libraries. Only in-frame clones appear in the TCRdb table, and some are missing; sequencing was by immunoSEQ multiplex PCR. Counted here are around 310,000 clones, around four fifths occurring once; the ten biggest clones make up 5% to 7%. The receptor's source is a human donor with chronic lymphocytic leukemia. The V gene is TRBV4-2, the J gene TRBJ1-4; D gene ambiguous. Material: PBMCs, obtained before ibrutinib treatment. The CDR3 sequence: CASSQAFMASEKLFF. In DNA, the CDR3 is TGTGCCAGCAGCCAAGCTTTTATGGCATCTGAAAAACTGTTTTTT.